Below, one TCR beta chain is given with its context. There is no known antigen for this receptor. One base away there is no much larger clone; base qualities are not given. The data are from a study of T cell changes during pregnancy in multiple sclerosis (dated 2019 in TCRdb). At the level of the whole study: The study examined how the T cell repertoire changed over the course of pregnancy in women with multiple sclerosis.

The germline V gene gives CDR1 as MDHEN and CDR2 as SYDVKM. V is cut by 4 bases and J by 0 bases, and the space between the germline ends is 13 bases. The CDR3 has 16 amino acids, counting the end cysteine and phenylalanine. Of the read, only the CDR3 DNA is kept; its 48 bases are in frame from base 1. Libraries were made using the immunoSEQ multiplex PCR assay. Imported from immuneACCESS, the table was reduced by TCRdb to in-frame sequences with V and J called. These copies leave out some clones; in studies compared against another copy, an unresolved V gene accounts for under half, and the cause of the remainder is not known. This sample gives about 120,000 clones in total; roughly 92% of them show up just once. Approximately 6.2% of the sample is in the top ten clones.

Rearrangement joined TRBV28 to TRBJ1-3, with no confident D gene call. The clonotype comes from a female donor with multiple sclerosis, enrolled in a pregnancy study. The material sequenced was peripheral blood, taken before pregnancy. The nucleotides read TGTGCCAGCAGTTCCTTGACATCCTTCTCTGGAAACACCATATATTTT. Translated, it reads CASSSLTSFSGNTIYF.